This TCR beta chain stems from a study of blood T cells in healthy people across ages. Study-wide context: Using template switching, researchers captured about one barcoded beta molecule for each two T cells. The study's findings and limits: Diversity of TCR beta correlated strongly with naive T cell percentage. Long-lived donors carried more naive CD4+ cells and greater diversity than aged donors. The recorded TCR beta diversity per million T cells decreased in a roughly linear manner with age.

It was with a sample-barcoded 5' primer and a J-beta primer mix that a second PCR of about 7 to 12 cycles was run. MiXCR, applied by TCRdb to the 5' RACE reads, yields one record per CDR3 protein. The table has 800,000 to 950,000 distinct CDR3 sequences, about 48% seen once. There are 13 residues in the CDR3. V was shortened by 2 bases and J by 3 bases, with 8 bases between the two germline ends. CDR1 and CDR2 (germline): SGHRS, YFSETQ. Concerning this clonotype: The antigen is unknown.

Sequencing was performed on blood. The rearrangement uses TRBV5-1 and TRBJ1-2, with D possibly matching TRBD1 (5 bases). This sequence originates from a man aged 25 to 45 in good health. In DNA form, the CDR3 reads TGCGCCAGCAGCTTTGGGACTTACTATGGCTACACCTTC. Translated: CASSFGTYYGYTF.